The source of this T cell receptor beta chain is a study of T cell responses to AZD1222 COVID-19 vaccine. In the case of this clone: The antigen is unknown.

Clones were read by immunoSEQ multiplex PCR, and TCRdb kept only the in-frame ones, dropping some. The sample carries fewer than 120,000 clones, less than 95% recorded once. Findings and limits, study-wide: The breadth and depth of Spike-specific TCRs increased once two AZD1222 doses had been given. Donors were largely white British and mainly female; clonal diversity was possibly underestimated. Reportedly, nearly half of unique spike TCRs recognized epitopes outside B.1.351/B.1.1.7 mutations.

This clonotype originated in an adult who received the AZD1222 COVID-19 vaccine. The specimen comprised peripheral blood, sampled 28 days after the second AZD1222 dose.

As DNA, the CDR3 is TGTGCCAGCCACAGGGGTTTTGGCAATCAGCCCCAGCATTTT. It yields the protein CASHRGFGNQPQHF. The chain is built from TRBV27 and TRBJ1-5; TRBD1 agrees at 7 bases. Per the germline V gene, CDR1 is MNHEY and CDR2 is SMNVEV (reference sequence). Germline trimming cut 8 bases from V and 2 bases from J; bases unmatched to any gene: 6. The CDR3 loop spans 14 amino acids.